This passage covers 20 T cell receptor beta chains from one sample sequenced in a study of blood T cell repertoires in COVID-19. TCRdb's table, derived via immunoSEQ multiplex PCR, lists solely in-frame clones and lacks some. The data contain about 70,000 clones, roughly 91% of them singletons. The sample comprised peripheral blood. These receptor sequences come from a human donor in a cohort sampled during active COVID-19.

This chain links TRBV7-2 with TRBJ2-2; D may be TRBD2 (6 bases). Germline V CDR1 and CDR2: SGHTA, FQGNSA. This CDR3 has 16 residues. V was clipped by 4 bases and J by 1 base, with 13 bases between them. The CDR3: CASSSHAGRNTGELFF. For the CDR3, the DNA is TGTGCCAGCAGCTCACATGCGGGACGGAACACCGGGGAGCTGTTTTTT.

This sequence joins TRBV29-1 and TRBJ1-1; TRBD1 matches at 11 bases. Germline CDR1 is SQVTM and CDR2 is ANQGSEA. This CDR3 region has 13 residues. Trimming took 7 bases from V and 4 from J; bases not matched to a gene: 5. CDR3 DNA: TGCAGCGCTTCCGGGACAGGGGGCACTGAAGCTTTCTTT. This codes for CSASGTGGTEAFF.

The J gene is TRBJ2-7, the V gene TRBV10-2; D call uncertain. V lost 6 bases, J lost 0 bases, and 9 bases lay in between. The CDR3 has 13 amino acids. The germline CDR1 and CDR2 sequences are WSHSY and SAAADI. CDR3 nucleotides: TGCGCCAGCAGGGGTAGGAGCTCCTACGAGCAGTACTTC. Residues: CASRGRSSYEQYF.

The chain has TRBV7-2 and TRBJ2-3; 14 nucleotides match TRBD2. Trimming removed 5 bases from V and 3 bases from J; junction bases left unmatched: 7. CDR3 length: 17 residues. Germline CDR1 reads SGHTA; CDR2 reads FQGNSA. DNA for the CDR3: TGTGCCAGCAGCCCGGGACTAGCGGGAGATGGAACAGATACGCAGTATTTT. Translation: CASSPGLAGDGTDTQYF.

This chain connects TRBV15 to TRBJ2-1; tentatively, D is TRBD2 (5 bases). The CDR3 has 15 amino acids. Germline values: CDR1 LNHNV, CDR2 YYDKDF (reference sequence). The V and J ends lost 0 bases and 6 bases respectively, with 12 bases between them. This CDR3 reads CATSRDQASRNEQFF. Here the CDR3 DNA reads TGTGCCACCAGCAGAGATCAGGCTAGCCGCAATGAGCAGTTCTTC. The whole variable domain, remainder taken from reference TRBV15 and TRBJ2-1, is DAMVIQNPRYQVTQFGKPVTLSCSQTLNHNVMYWYQQKSSQAPKLLFHYYDKDFNNEADTPDNFQSRRPNTSFCFLDIRSPGLGDTAMYLCATSRDQASRNEQFFGPGTRLTVL.

The genes are TRBV30 and TRBJ1-1; D may be TRBD1 (5 bases). CDR3 length equals 13 residues. Germline CDR1 GTSNPN, CDR2 SVGIG (reference sequence). Between the trimmed V and J ends, which lost 2 bases and 4 bases, there was a span of 11 bases. CDR3 DNA sequence: TGTGCCTGGAGTAGGGGTCCTGGCACTGAAGCTTTCTTT. This gives the protein CAWSRGPGTEAFF.

The rearrangement joins TRBV1 to TRBJ2-7; the table's D call of TRBD2 was not tested on the DNA. TRBV1 is recorded as a pseudogene. The CDR3 loop spans 17 amino acids. CDR3 sequence reads: CTSSHGASRESSYEQYV. CDR3 sequence (DNA): TGCACCAGCAGCCACGGGGCTTCGCGGGAGAGCTCCTACGAGCAGTACGTC.

The chain uses TRBV11-2 and TRBJ1-3; no definite D call. V was pared by 2 bases and J by 4 bases, with 6 bases between. Germline CDR1 is SGHAT and CDR2 is FQNNGV. The CDR3 length is 13 residues. CDR3 nucleotides: TGTGCCAGCAGCTTACGGAGCGGAAACACCATATATTTT. This translates into CASSLRSGNTIYF.

The J gene is TRBJ2-1, the V gene TRBV29-1, with D tentatively TRBD1 (7 bases). Germline V gene sequence: CDR1 SQVTM, CDR2 ANQGSEA. The V and J ends lost 2 bases and 0 bases respectively, with 20 bases between them. The CDR3 has 18 amino acids. The CDR3 coding sequence is TGCAGCGTTGAAAACAGGGGCGGGACCTACAGCTCCTACAATGAGCAGTTCTTC. It specifies CSVENRGGTYSSYNEQFF.

The chain recombines TRBV7-2 with TRBJ2-5; 9 bases match TRBD1. The germline V gene encodes CDR1 SGHTA and CDR2 FQGNSA. Unmatched junction bases numbered 6, after V lost 2 bases and J lost 5 bases. The CDR3 has 15 residues. The CDR3 loop is CASSLSVTGGETQYF. The CDR3, as DNA: TGTGCCAGCAGCTTATCCGTGACAGGGGGGGAGACCCAGTACTTC.

In nucleotides, the CDR3 is TGTGCCAGCAGCCAAGGTCAGGGGGCTAACTATGGCTACACCTTC. Its protein product is CASSQGQGANYGYTF. The J gene is TRBJ1-2, the V gene TRBV3-1 (or the pseudogene TRBV3-2); 7 positions match TRBD1. Germline V gene sequence: CDR1 LGHDT, CDR2 YNNKEL (reference sequence). The CDR3 is made up of 15 amino acids. J was trimmed by 0 bases and V by 1 base; bases with no gene match: 2.

Here the CDR3 DNA reads TGTGCCAGCAGCCCAGGAGGGGCCAACTACGAGCAGTACTTC. Encoded protein: CASSPGGANYEQYF. The rearrangement uses TRBV7-2 and TRBJ2-7, with D perhaps TRBD2 (6 bases). Germline CDR1 and CDR2: SGHTA and FQGNSA. CDR3 length: 14 amino acids. V dropped 5 bases and J dropped 3 bases, with 14 bases sitting between them.

This chain connects TRBV27 to TRBJ2-3; TRBD2 matches 15 bases. The length of the CDR3 is 17 residues. Germline CDR1 and CDR2: MNHEY and SMNVEV (reference sequence). The V segment lost 0 bases and the J segment 3 bases; nucleotides outside the gene matches: 1. The CDR3 here is CASSLSGTSGRTDTQYF. CDR3 in DNA: TGTGCCAGCAGTTTATCCGGGACTAGCGGGAGGACAGATACGCAGTATTTT.

The chain carries TRBV6-4 and TRBJ2-1; 7 bases line up with TRBD1. The CDR3 contains 15 residues. Trimming removed 5 bases from V and 0 bases from J; junction bases left unmatched: 4. Germline V gene lookup returns CDR1 MRHNA and CDR2 SNTAGT. For the CDR3, the DNA is TGTGCCAGCAGTCGGACAGGCAGCTCCTACAATGAGCAGTTCTTC. It translates to CASSRTGSSYNEQFF.

The chain recombines TRBV3-1 (or the pseudogene TRBV3-2) with TRBJ2-5; TRBD2 aligns across 8 bases. Germline V gives CDR1 LGHDT, CDR2 YNNKEL (reference sequence). V gave up 4 bases and J gave up 1 base; unmatched junction bases: 8. The CDR3 consists of 16 residues. This chain's CDR3 is CASSRGTRDIQETQYF. CDR3 sequence (DNA): TGTGCCAGCAGCCGGGGGACTAGAGACATCCAAGAGACCCAGTACTTC.

The rearrangement joins TRBV5-8 to TRBJ2-1, with TRBD1 matching 9 bases. This CDR3 region has 16 residues. J lost 6 bases, V lost 0 bases, and 7 bases had no gene match. Looked up from germline, CDR1 is SGHTS and CDR2 is YDEGEE. CDR3 DNA: TGTGCCAGCAGCTTGGGACCCGGGACAGGGTTCAATGAGCAGTTCTTC. It translates to CASSLGPGTGFNEQFF.

This chain joins TRBV19 and TRBJ2-1; TRBD2 matches at 7 bases. The ends lost 8 bases at V and 0 bases at J; junction bases unmatched: 7. The CDR3 extends over 15 amino acids. In germline, CDR1 is LNHDA, CDR2 SQIVND (reference sequence). The CDR3 loop is CASRTSASSYNEQFF. The CDR3 DNA reads as TGTGCCAGTCGTACTAGCGCCAGCTCCTACAATGAGCAGTTCTTC.

The sample holds a few counts of this clone. The chain recombines TRBV5-6 with TRBJ2-7, with 14 bases aligning to TRBD2. Germline CDR1 and CDR2: SGHDT and YYEEEE. This CDR3 has 16 amino acids. The ends lost 4 bases at V and 6 bases at J; junction bases unmatched: 9. CDR3 sequence: CASSLRGTSGSREQYV. CDR3 coding DNA: TGTGCCAGCAGCCTTCGAGGGACTAGCGGGAGTCGCGAGCAGTACGTC.

The chain recombines TRBV9 with TRBJ1-2; D is undetermined. Germline V gives CDR1 SGDLS, CDR2 YYNGEE. V was cut by 3 bases and J by 6 bases, with 9 bases left in between. The CDR3 is made up of 12 amino acids. CDR3 amino acids: CASSDEGHGYTF. The CDR3 bases are TGTGCCAGCAGCGATGAGGGCCATGGCTACACCTTC.

This clone is medium-sized within its sample. The chain is built from TRBV6-6 and TRBJ1-2; 11 positions agree with TRBD1. This CDR3 contains 17 residues. Trimming at V came to 5 bases and at J to 2 bases, leaving 10 bases not matched to a gene. The germline gives CDR1 MNHNY, CDR2 SVGAGI (reference sequence). CDR3 nucleotides: TGTGCCAGCAGTCGTACCGGGACAGGGGGATCAAACTATGGCTACACCTTC. Protein product: CASSRTGTGGSNYGYTF.